This TCR beta chain is from a study of cytomegalovirus exposure and HLA in healthy donors. Overall study findings and caveats: The study labeled 164 TCR beta chains cytomegalovirus-associated. Earlier results showed most TCR beta V segments being productive about 90% or about 30% of the time. Reports state that TCR beta sequences accurately predicted most subjects' HLA-A and HLA-B alleles.

Researchers ran the PCR with 60 Vbeta and 13 Jbeta primers. Produced via immunoSEQ multiplex PCR; TCRdb's table is partial and in-frame only. The table records about 59,000 clones, around 83% of them present only once. To note about this clone: Its antigen remains unknown.

The TCR sequence derives from a human donor in good health. Material for sequencing was PBMCs.

CDR3 nucleotide sequence: TGTGCCAGCAGCCCCGCGACAGGGCGTGGCTACACCTTC. This translates into CASSPATGRGYTF. The V and J genes are TRBV11-2 and TRBJ1-2; 7 bases are shared with TRBD1. Germline values: CDR1 SGHAT, CDR2 FQNNGV. Trimming cost V 5 bases and J 7 bases; bases outside gene matches: 7. The CDR3 totals 13 residues.